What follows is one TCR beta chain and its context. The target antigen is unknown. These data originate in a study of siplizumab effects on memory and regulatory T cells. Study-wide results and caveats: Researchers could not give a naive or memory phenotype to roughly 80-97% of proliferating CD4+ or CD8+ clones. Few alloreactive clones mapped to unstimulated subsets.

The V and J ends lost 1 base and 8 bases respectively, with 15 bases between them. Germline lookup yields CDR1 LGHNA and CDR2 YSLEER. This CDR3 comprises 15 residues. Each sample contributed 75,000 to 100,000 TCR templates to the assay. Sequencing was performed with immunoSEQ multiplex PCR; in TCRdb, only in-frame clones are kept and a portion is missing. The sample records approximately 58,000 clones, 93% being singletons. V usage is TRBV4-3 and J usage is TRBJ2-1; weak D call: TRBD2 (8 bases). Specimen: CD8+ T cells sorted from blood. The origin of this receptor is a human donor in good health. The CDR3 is CASSQATGGGDEQFF. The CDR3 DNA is TGCGCCAGCAGCCAAGCGACGGGAGGGGGCGATGAGCAGTTCTTC.